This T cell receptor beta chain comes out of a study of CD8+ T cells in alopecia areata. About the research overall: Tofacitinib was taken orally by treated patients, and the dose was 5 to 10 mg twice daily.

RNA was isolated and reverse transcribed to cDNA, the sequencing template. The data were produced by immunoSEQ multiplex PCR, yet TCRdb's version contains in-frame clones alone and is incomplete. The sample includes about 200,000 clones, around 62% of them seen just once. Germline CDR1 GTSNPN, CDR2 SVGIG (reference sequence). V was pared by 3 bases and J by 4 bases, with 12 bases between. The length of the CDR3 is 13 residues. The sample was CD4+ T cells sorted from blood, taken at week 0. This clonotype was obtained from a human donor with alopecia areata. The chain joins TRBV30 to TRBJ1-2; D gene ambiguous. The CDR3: CAWSPMGIYGYTF. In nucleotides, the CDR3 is TGTGCCTGGAGCCCGATGGGGATCTATGGCTACACCTTC.